One and the same sample provided the 21 T cell receptor beta chains below, sequenced in a study of OX40 agonist ivuxolimab in advanced cancers. Libraries were prepared by immunoSEQ multiplex PCR; TCRdb keeps only in-frame clonotypes and omits some of them. The repertoire includes more than 50,000 clones, roughly four fifths of them detected once, and around 0.7% sits in the top ten. The specimen comprised CD4+ or CD8+ T cells sorted from blood, sampled in a trial of the OX40 agonist ivuxolimab. Source of these receptors: an adult with an advanced solid tumor such as melanoma, head and neck, liver or kidney cancer.

This clone was counted only a few times. The CDR3 bases are TGTGCCAGCAGCACCAGCGGGGGAGCGACATCTGGAAACACCATATATTTT. The encoded protein is CASSTSGGATSGNTIYF. The rearrangement joins TRBV5-4 to TRBJ1-3; the D gene is possibly TRBD1 (5 bases). The CDR3 covers 17 residues. Looked up from germline, CDR1 is SGHNT and CDR2 is YYREEE (reference sequence). The V end lost 4 bases, the J end lost 1 base, and 18 bases lay between the germline ends.

The chain joins TRBV7-8 to TRBJ1-5; 7 positions match TRBD1. Trimming at V came to 5 bases and at J to 2 bases, leaving 9 bases not matched to a gene. Germline CDR1 is SGHVS and CDR2 is FQNEAQ. CDR3 length equals 16 residues. The CDR3 protein is CASSADRARGNQPQHF. Written as DNA, the CDR3 is TGTGCCAGCAGCGCCGACAGGGCGCGGGGCAATCAGCCCCAGCATTTT.

The chain combines TRBV12-2 with TRBJ1-2. TRBV12-2 is given as a pseudogene. CDR3 length: 11 residues. The CDR3 is CASRGGDGYTF. For the CDR3, the DNA is TGTGCAAGTCGCGGGGGTGATGGCTACACCTTC.

The rearrangement links TRBV6-5 to TRBJ2-2; D is ambiguous. The CDR3 has 14 amino acids. The germline V gene encodes CDR1 MNHEY and CDR2 SVGAGI. The V end was cut by 11 bases, the J end by 1 base, with 14 bases between. The CDR3 region has the DNA TGTGCCGCGATGGTGGCACGGAACACCGGGGAGCTGTTTTTT. It translates to CAAMVARNTGELFF.

The V and J genes are TRBV19 and TRBJ2-3; D is unclear. This CDR3 region has 18 residues. V lost 5 bases, J lost 2 bases, and 23 bases lay in between. Germline assignment: CDR1 LNHDA and CDR2 SQIVND (reference sequence). The CDR3 nucleotides read TGTGCCAGTAGTTCCCCAAGGGCTTCAGACCTTTCCACAGATACGCAGTATTTT. Its translation: CASSSPRASDLSTDTQYF.

The chain recombines TRBV7-8 with TRBJ2-3; D unclear. Germline assignment: CDR1 SGHVS and CDR2 FQNEAQ. This CDR3 is 14 amino acids long. V lost 2 bases and J lost 3, with 9 bases in between. The CDR3: CASSLYLPTDTQYF. CDR3 DNA sequence: TGTGCCAGCAGCTTATATCTTCCTACAGATACGCAGTATTTT. The full variable domain, in which reference TRBV7-8 and TRBJ2-3 provide the parts outside the CDR3, is GAGVSQSPRYKVAKRGQDVALRCDPISGHVSLFWYQQALGQGPEFLTYFQNEAQLDKSGLPSDRFFAERPEGSVSTLKIQRTQQEDSAVYLCASSLYLPTDTQYFGPGTRLTVL.

Details on this clone: Other DNA sequences in the same sample also yield this CDR3. V gene TRBV13 combines with J gene TRBJ2-7; the match to TRBD2 covers 9 bases. V shed 0 bases and J 0 bases; nucleotides not matched to a gene: 3. The CDR3 spans 16 residues. Germline V gene sequence: CDR1 PRHDT, CDR2 FYEKMQ (reference sequence). CDR3 in amino acids: CASSLGGGGDSYEQYF. The CDR3 DNA is TGTGCCAGCAGCTTAGGTGGCGGGGGGGACTCCTACGAGCAGTACTTC. The entire variable domain, with the rest obtained from reference TRBV13 and TRBJ2-7, is as follows: AAGVIQSPRHLIKEKRETATLKCYPIPRHDTVYWYQQGPGQDPQFLISFYEKMQSDKGSIPDRFSAQQFSDYHSELNMSSLELGDSALYFCASSLGGGGDSYEQYFGPGTRLTVT.

The table lists this clone with a count of one. This sequence joins TRBV7-9 and TRBJ1-2; 9 nucleotides align to TRBD1. Germline lookup yields CDR1 SEHNR and CDR2 FQNEAQ (reference sequence). The CDR3 covers 15 residues. Trimming cost V 3 bases and J 4 bases; bases outside gene matches: 6. The CDR3 loop is CASSFTGGASYGYTF. CDR3 in DNA: TGTGCCAGCAGCTTCACAGGGGGCGCGAGCTATGGCTACACCTTC. Drawing the rest from reference TRBV7-9 and TRBJ1-2, the complete variable domain is DTGVSQNPRHKITKRGQNVTFRCDPISEHNRLYWYRQTLGQGPEFLTYFQNEAQLEKSRLLSDRFSAERPKGSFSTLEIQRTEQGDSAMYLCASSFTGGASYGYTFGSGTRLTVV.

The chain carries TRBV5-4 and TRBJ1-3, with TRBD1 as a possible D gene (6 bases). The V end was cut by 4 bases, the J end by 4 bases, with 15 bases between. Germline CDR1 SGHNT, CDR2 YYREEE (reference sequence). The CDR3 is 15 residues long. Here the CDR3 reads CASSRKSGVGNTIYF. DNA for the CDR3: TGTGCCAGCAGCCGCAAATCAGGGGTAGGAAACACCATATATTTT.

A few counts support this clone. The J gene is TRBJ2-2, the V gene TRBV20-1; D not resolved. The CDR3 is made up of 11 amino acids. Germline CDR1 is DFQATT and CDR2 is SNEGSKA (reference sequence). Trimming cost V 6 bases and J 1 base, with 3 bases left between them. CDR3 DNA sequence: TGCAGTGCGGTGAACACCGGGGAGCTGTTTTTT. Protein: CSAVNTGELFF.

This chain links TRBV15 with TRBJ2-3, with D unclear. The CDR3 is made up of 15 amino acids. V was cut by 3 bases and J by 0 bases, with 10 bases left in between. Germline assignment: CDR1 LNHNV and CDR2 YYDKDF (reference sequence). CDR3 sequence reads: CATSSQQPSTDTQYF. The CDR3 DNA reads TGTGCCACCAGCAGTCAACAGCCCAGCACAGATACGCAGTATTTT.

The chain couples TRBV29-1 to TRBJ2-5, with a possible D match to TRBD1 (6 bases). The V gene's germline CDR1 is SQVTM and CDR2 ANQGSEA. V was clipped by 5 bases and J by 5 bases, with 15 bases between them. This CDR3 is built from 13 residues. The DNA for the CDR3 is TGCAGCGTTTCACAGGGCTTCGTGGAGACCCAGTACTTC. It is translated as CSVSQGFVETQYF.

The chain combines TRBV7-9 with TRBJ2-1; a possible D gene is TRBD2 (6 bases). Between the trimmed V and J ends, which lost 5 bases and 6 bases, there was a span of 17 bases. In germline, CDR1 is SEHNR, CDR2 FQNEAQ (reference sequence). CDR3 length equals 15 residues. Here the CDR3 reads CASSRRGTPSNEQFF. The CDR3 nucleotides read TGTGCCAGCAGCCGCCGCGGGACTCCATCCAATGAGCAGTTCTTC.

This clone is classed as medium-sized. The V gene is TRBV2, the J gene TRBJ2-7; D is undetermined. This CDR3 contains 11 residues. The germline V and J ends were trimmed by 4 bases and 4 bases, with 5 bases remaining between them. The V gene's germline CDR1 is SNHLY and CDR2 FYNNEI. The CDR3 coding sequence is TGTGCCAGCAGTGTAAATTACGAGCAGTACTTC. Translating it yields CASSVNYEQYF.

The genes are TRBV7-2 and TRBJ2-7; the D gene is possibly TRBD1 (6 bases). The CDR3 covers 16 residues. Per the germline V gene, CDR1 is SGHTA and CDR2 is FQGNSA. Trimming took off 0 bases at V and 2 bases at J, with 14 bases between the two ends. The CDR3 nucleotides read TGTGCCAGCAGCTTAGCAGGGGGTGTTCTAACCTACGAGCAGTACTTC. The encoded protein is CASSLAGGVLTYEQYF.

CDR3 nucleotide sequence: TGTGCCAGCAGCGATGGTGGTGTGGGGGGGGTCTACAATGAGCAGTTCTTC. This encodes CASSDGGVGGVYNEQFF. The rearrangement joins TRBV5-4 to TRBJ2-1; 7 nucleotides align to TRBD2. Germline V gene sequence: CDR1 SGHNT, CDR2 YYREEE (reference sequence). The CDR3 spans 17 residues. J lost 3 bases, V lost 4 bases, and 13 bases had no gene match. The full variable domain, completed using reference TRBV5-4 and TRBJ2-1, is ETGVTQSPTHLIKTRGQQVTLRCSSQSGHNTVSWYQQALGQGPQFIFQYYREEENGRGNFPPRFSGLQFPNYSSELNVNALELDDSALYLCASSDGGVGGVYNEQFFGPGTRLTVL.

The chain is built from TRBV7-9 and TRBJ2-7, with 9 bases lining up with TRBD1. CDR1 and CDR2 from the germline V gene are SEHNR and FQNEAQ (reference sequence). V lost 3 bases and J lost 4; bases outside the gene matches: 4. This CDR3 is built from 14 residues. CDR3 DNA: TGTGCCAGCAGCTTTGGACAGGGGACGTACGAGCAGTACTTC. Translation: CASSFGQGTYEQYF.

The count of this clone is one. The J gene is TRBJ1-5, the V gene TRBV18, with D unclear. In germline, CDR1 is KGHSH, CDR2 LQKENI. The CDR3 length is 14 residues. V lost 3 bases and J 6 bases, leaving 12 bases between the germline ends. The DNA for the CDR3 is TGTGCCAGCTCACCTCGCCAGGAGGTTCAGCCCCAGCATTTT. It encodes CASSPRQEVQPQHF.

This chain uses TRBV11-3 with TRBJ2-7; D not certain. Germline V gene lookup returns CDR1 SGHNT and CDR2 YENEEA. CDR3 length equals 13 residues. Trimming removed 1 base at V and 7 bases at J, with 11 bases between. CDR3 in DNA: TGTGCCAGCAGCTTAGGCCCTACACGTGAGCAGTACTTC. Translation: CASSLGPTREQYF.

The chain links TRBV6-1 to TRBJ2-5, with D maybe TRBD2 (5 bases). The V gene lost 1 base and the J gene lost 4 bases, with 10 bases spanning the gap. The CDR3 spans 14 residues. The V gene's germline CDR1 is MNHNS and CDR2 SASEGT. CDR3 bases: TGTGCCAGCAGTGAAGGATGGGCGGGAGAGACCCAGTACTTC. Translating gives CASSEGWAGETQYF.

The CDR3 sequence is CASSLAVGEYQETQYF. In DNA, the CDR3 is TGTGCCAGCAGCTTGGCGGTGGGGGAGTACCAAGAGACCCAGTACTTC. The chain joins TRBV5-8 to TRBJ2-5, with D possibly called TRBD1 or TRBD2 (5 bases each). V lost 0 bases and J lost 0, with 12 bases in between. This CDR3 has 16 amino acids. Per the germline V gene, CDR1 is SGHTS and CDR2 is YDEGEE.